The 20 T cell receptor beta chains reported below all come from one sample, sequenced in a study of blood T cells in healthy people across ages. Through a sample-barcoded 5' primer and a J-beta primer mix, a second PCR was run for roughly 7 to 12 cycles. TCRdb fed the 5' RACE reads into MiXCR, producing one record per CDR3 protein. This sample yields over a million distinct CDR3 sequences, of which around 40% are seen a single time; approximately 4% belongs to the top ten. The sample consisted of blood. The receptors shown here come from a woman between 18 and 29 years old in good health.

This chain uses TRBV7-8 with TRBJ2-3, with a tentative D call TRBD1 (6 bases). In germline, CDR1 is SGHVS, CDR2 FQNEAQ. The CDR3 totals 17 residues. Trimming left V 5 bases short and J 2 bases short, with 20 bases between. CDR3 amino acids: CASSLPSGTLHTDTQYF. CDR3 DNA sequence: TGTGCCAGCAGCCTGCCATCCGGGACATTACACACAGATACGCAGTATTTT.

This sequence joins TRBV9 and TRBJ2-3; 7 bases are a match to TRBD1. CDR3 length equals 15 residues. Germline values: CDR1 SGDLS, CDR2 YYNGEE. With 3 bases clipped from V and 2 bases from J, the junction kept 6 bases outside the gene matches. CDR3 nucleotides: TGTGCCAGCAGCGCCCGGACAGGAACCACAGATACGCAGTATTTT. Encoded protein: CASSARTGTTDTQYF.

The V call is TRBV6-5, the J call TRBJ1-2; D unclear. This CDR3 is 14 amino acids long. The V and J ends lost 5 bases and 6 bases respectively, with 16 bases between them. CDR1 and CDR2 from the germline V gene are MNHEY and SVGAGI. CDR3 sequence: CASSPGPSNNGYTF. The CDR3 DNA follows: TGTGCCAGCAGTCCTGGTCCTTCAAACAATGGCTACACCTTC.

This CDR3 reads CASSGQGASEAFF. The DNA of the CDR3 is TGTGCCAGCAGCGGACAGGGGGCGTCGGAAGCTTTCTTT. The genes are TRBV12-3 or TRBV12-4 and TRBJ1-1, with 11 bases lining up with TRBD1. The length of the CDR3 is 13 residues. The trim removed 6 bases at V and 8 bases at J, leaving 5 bases unmatched.

The chain employs TRBV20-1 and TRBJ2-7; TRBD2 might be the D (6 bases). This CDR3 has 14 residues. The germline CDR1 and CDR2 sequences are DFQATT and SNEGSKA (reference sequence). V was pared by 5 bases and J by 0 bases, with 14 bases between. CDR3 protein: CSAPRDGSSYEQYF. CDR3 DNA sequence: TGCAGTGCTCCGCGGGACGGAAGCTCCTACGAGCAGTACTTC.

This chain uses TRBV29-1 with TRBJ1-1; 7 nucleotides agree with TRBD1. This CDR3 has 11 amino acids. Looked up from germline, CDR1 is SQVTM and CDR2 is ANQGSEA. V lost 5 bases to trimming and J lost 5 bases; unmatched junction nucleotides: 2. The CDR3 DNA sequence: TGCAGCGTTCCCAGGGGGACTGAAGCTTTCTTT. Its translation: CSVPRGTEAFF.

As regards this clonotype: Germline is not matched at one junction end, which may reflect a read error. This chain links TRBV11-2 with TRBJ1-2; D gene uncertain. Per germline, CDR1 SGHAT and CDR2 FQNNGV. The CDR3 extends over 14 amino acids. The CDR3 loop reads CASSVDDGNYGYTF. CDR3 coding DNA: TGTGCCAGCAGCGTAGATGACGGCAACTATGGCTACACCTTC.

The chain combines TRBV6-1 with TRBJ2-3; 10 bases map to TRBD1. Germline CDR1 and CDR2: MNHNS and SASEGT. The V and J ends lost 9 bases and 6 bases, in that order; junction bases with no gene match: 6. This CDR3 contains 13 residues. DNA of the CDR3: TGTGCCAGTTCGGGACAGGGGATGGATACGCAGTATTTT. Its protein product is CASSGQGMDTQYF.

The chain employs TRBV24-1 and TRBJ2-1, with a tentative D call TRBD1 (5 bases). Trimming removed 4 bases at V and 1 base at J, with 10 bases between. The CDR3 is 15 residues long. Looked up from germline, CDR1 is KGHDR and CDR2 is SFDVKD. CDR3 nucleotide sequence: TGTGCCACCAGTGACCCTCAGGGATCCTACAATGAGCAGTTCTTC. Amino acids: CATSDPQGSYNEQFF.

This rearrangement joins TRBV27 to TRBJ1-5; TRBD1 is a possible D gene (5 bases). This CDR3 region has 15 residues. V was pared by 3 bases and J by 2 bases, with 11 bases between. Germline CDR1 and CDR2: MNHEY and SMNVEV (reference sequence). Here the CDR3 DNA reads TGTGCCAGCAGTTTTGGGGCACTGGGCAATCAGCCCCAGCATTTT. Residues: CASSFGALGNQPQHF.

The chain is built from TRBV5-1 and TRBJ2-2, with D possibly being TRBD1 (6 bases). Germline CDR1 and CDR2: SGHRS and YFSETQ. V shed 4 bases and J shed 3 bases, with 19 bases lying between them. CDR3 length: 17 residues. CDR3 sequence reads: CASSRLSPRQDTGELFF. The CDR3 DNA sequence: TGCGCCAGCAGCCGCCTCAGTCCCCGACAGGACACCGGGGAGCTGTTTTTT. Full variable domain (remainder filled in from reference TRBV5-1 and TRBJ2-2): KAGVTQTPRYLIKTRGQQVTLSCSPISGHRSVSWYQQTPGQGLQFLFEYFSETQRNKGNFPGRFSGRQFSNSRSEMNVSTLELGDSALYLCASSRLSPRQDTGELFFGEGSRLTVL.

This clonotype came up a few times. This chain links TRBV10-3 with TRBJ2-1; unclear D gene. V was shortened by 5 bases and J by 6 bases, with 8 bases between the two germline ends. Germline lookup yields CDR1 ENHRY and CDR2 SYGVKD. CDR3 length: 12 amino acids. CDR3 sequence (DNA): TGTGCCATCAGTTTACTTGCCAATGAGCAGTTCTTC. It encodes CAISLLANEQFF.

The chain employs TRBV12-3 or TRBV12-4 and TRBJ2-2; D unclear. The V end lost 2 bases, the J end lost 7 bases, and 8 bases lay between the germline ends. CDR3 length equals 13 residues. The chain's CDR3 is CASSLSGDGELFF. The CDR3, as DNA: TGTGCCAGCAGTTTATCGGGTGACGGGGAGCTGTTTTTT.

The count of this clonotype is one. The V gene is TRBV20-1, the J gene TRBJ2-7; 7 nucleotides line up with TRBD2. V dropped 0 bases and J dropped 3; count of bases not matched to a gene: 11. The CDR3 contains 16 residues. Germline V gene data show CDR1 as DFQATT and CDR2 as SNEGSKA (reference sequence). The CDR3 DNA is TGCAGTGCTAGAGACCAAGGCGGGGCTAGCGGCTACGAGCAGTACTTC. Amino acids: CSARDQGGASGYEQYF.

Only a few counts were recorded for this clonotype. The limits of the CDR3 on the DNA are not certain, so only TCRdb's listed CDR3 is given. The chain joins TRBV27 to TRBJ2-7; TRBD1, the table's D call, was not compared with the DNA. The CDR3 length equals 15 residues, ends included. The germline gives CDR1 MNHEY, CDR2 SMNVEV (reference sequence). Here the CDR3 reads CASSSSGEGSYEQYF.

With regard to this clonotype: It differs at one base from a far larger clone, so likely a read error. This chain uses TRBV28 with TRBJ2-3; D may match TRBD1 or TRBD2 (5 bases each). The CDR3 sequence is 14 residues long. In germline, CDR1 is MDHEN, CDR2 SYDVKM. V lost 6 bases, J lost 0 bases, and 10 bases lay in between. CDR3: CASRFGGSTDTQYF. The CDR3 bases are TGTGCCAGCAGGTTTGGGGGTAGCACAGATACGCAGTATTTT. The full variable domain, in which reference TRBV28 and TRBJ2-3 provide the parts outside the CDR3, is DVKVTQSSRYLVKRTGEKVFLECVQDMDHENMFWYRQDPGLGLRLIYFSYDVKMKEKGDIPEGYSVSREKKERFSLILESASTNQTSMYLCASRFGGSTDTQYFGPGTRLTVL.

This clonotype was counted a few times. This rearrangement joins TRBV7-2 to TRBJ2-1; 12 bases line up with TRBD2. V was clipped by 6 bases and J by 6 bases; unmatched bases: 3. This CDR3 is 14 amino acids long. Per the germline V gene, CDR1 is SGHTA and CDR2 is FQGNSA. In DNA, the CDR3 is TGTGCCAGCAGGCCTAGCGGGGGGGCCAATGAGCAGTTCTTC. Translation gives CASRPSGGANEQFF.

This clonotype was counted only a few times. The CDR3 reads CASSRQGEYLDTQYF. CDR3 in DNA: TGTGCCAGCAGCCGACAGGGTGAATATTTGGATACGCAGTATTTT. The rearrangement links TRBV21-1 to TRBJ2-3; the table gives TRBD1 as D, unverified against the DNA. TRBV21-1 is shown as a pseudogene. The CDR3 is made up of 15 amino acids.

The V call is TRBV6-5, the J call TRBJ2-1, with TRBD1 identical over 8 bases. The junction had 11 bases not matched to a gene; V was cut back by 4 bases and J by 3 bases. Germline loops: CDR1 MNHEY, CDR2 SVGAGI. The CDR3 length is 17 residues. The CDR3 protein is CASSSVAGTGIYNEQFF. The CDR3, as DNA: TGTGCCAGCAGTTCCGTAGCCGGGACAGGTATCTACAATGAGCAGTTCTTC.

A remark on this clonotype: Relative to the germline gene, one junction end is altered; a read error may explain this. This chain connects TRBV10-3 to TRBJ2-1, with TRBD1 matching over 9 bases. The germline gives CDR1 ENHRY, CDR2 SYGVKD. The CDR3 is 20 amino acids. DNA for the CDR3: TGTGCCATCAGTGACAGTCCGGGACAGGGAGAAAGGGGGTCCTACAGTGAGCAGTTCTTC. Translation gives CAISDSPGQGERGSYSEQFF.